A single sample is the source of the 17 T cell receptor beta chains below, sequenced in a study of T cell repertoires in cytomegalovirus infection. Their antigens remain unidentified. TCRdb re-called the reads with MiXCR, one entry per CDR3 protein. The data hold 900,000 to 950,000 distinct CDR3 sequences, with approximately 31% observed a single time. This specimen was cultured CD8+ T cells from PBMCs, taken from culture after CMV antigen stimulation. Receptors originate from a human donor in good health (CMV status not recorded). Some clones in this sample may be carry-over from other donors' samples.

This clonotype was detected a few times. The V and J genes are TRBV7-2 and TRBJ1-6, with 8 bases lining up with TRBD1. With V trimmed by 4 bases and J by 6 bases, 11 bases remained unmatched. The germline V gene encodes CDR1 SGHTA and CDR2 FQGNSA. This CDR3 has 17 residues. CDR3 protein: CASSYDPGTGGNSPLHF. The CDR3 DNA sequence: TGTGCCAGCAGCTACGACCCCGGCACAGGGGGTAATTCACCCCTCCACTTT.

The genes are TRBV12-5 and TRBJ2-7; no clear D gene. CDR3 length equals 14 residues. V was clipped by 6 bases and J by 3 bases, with 15 bases between them. Germline lookup yields CDR1 LGHNT and CDR2 FRNRAP. This CDR3 is CASGNGRKGYEQYF. CDR3 DNA: TGTGCTAGTGGCAACGGACGTAAGGGCTACGAGCAGTACTTC. Full variable domain (rest looked up from reference TRBV12-5 and TRBJ2-7): DARVTQTPRHKVTEMGQEVTMRCQPILGHNTVFWYRQTMMQGLELLAYFRNRAPLDDSGMPKDRFSAEMPDATLATLKIQPSEPRDSAVYFCASGNGRKGYEQYFGPGTRLTVT.

This clonotype has more than one count but fewer than ten. This sequence joins TRBV20-1 and TRBJ1-5, with no clear D. The CDR3 totals 13 residues. V was shortened by 6 bases and J by 10 bases, with 19 bases between the two germline ends. CDR1 is DFQATT, CDR2 SNEGSKA, per germline (reference sequence). The chain's CDR3 is CSAPGRAEQPQHF. The CDR3 nucleotides read TGCAGTGCCCCGGGGAGGGCCGAGCAACCCCAGCATTTT.

This rearrangement joins TRBV7-6 to TRBJ2-1, with D hard to call. V lost 8 bases, J lost 0 bases, and 11 bases lay in between. The CDR3 is 14 residues long. CDR1 SGHVS and CDR2 FNYEAQ come from the germline V gene. This chain's CDR3 is CASLGPRSYNEQFF. In DNA form, the CDR3 reads TGTGCCAGCCTAGGGCCCCGCTCCTACAATGAGCAGTTCTTC.

J is TRBJ1-1 and V is TRBV9, with D uncertain. The CDR3 has 11 residues. Germline assignment: CDR1 SGDLS and CDR2 YYNGEE. V was trimmed by 0 bases and J by 8 bases, leaving 5 bases between them. CDR3 amino acids: CASSVAGEAFF. CDR3 sequence (DNA): TGTGCCAGCAGCGTAGCAGGAGAAGCTTTCTTT. The full variable domain, in which reference TRBV9 and TRBJ1-1 provide the parts outside the CDR3, is DSGVTQTPKHLITATGQRVTLRCSPRSGDLSVYWYQQSLDQGLQFLIQYYNGEERAKGNILERFSAQQFPDLHSELNLSSLELGDSALYFCASSVAGEAFFGQGTRLTVV.

This clonotype was found a few times. The V call is TRBV6-6, the J call TRBJ2-1; TRBD2 agrees at 16 bases. Per the germline V gene, CDR1 is MNHNY and CDR2 is SVGAGI (reference sequence). CDR3 length: 17 amino acids. Losses at the gene ends were 2 bases for V and 8 bases for J; bases not matched to a gene: 6. The CDR3 bases are TGTGCCAGCAGTTACGGGACTAGCGGGGGGGGGCTGGATGAGCAGTTCTTC. It translates to CASSYGTSGGGLDEQFF.

J is TRBJ2-3 and V is TRBV19; TRBD1 matches 7 bases. Unmatched junction bases numbered 11, after V lost 2 bases and J lost 0 bases. CDR3 length: 18 residues. CDR1 is LNHDA, CDR2 SQIVND, per germline (reference sequence). The CDR3 nucleotides are TGTGCCAGTAGTATACGAGGGGGCGCCCCAAGAAGCACAGATACGCAGTATTTT. Amino acid sequence: CASSIRGGAPRSTDTQYF.

V is TRBV27 and J is TRBJ2-2; D is ambiguous. Germline CDR1 MNHEY, CDR2 SMNVEV (reference sequence). Trimming pared 5 bases from V and 7 bases from J, leaving 14 bases between. The CDR3 consists of 14 residues. In DNA, the CDR3 is TGTGCCAGCAGTCCACTCATGTCCGGCGGGGAGCTGTTTTTT. It yields the protein CASSPLMSGGELFF.

This clonotype was recorded at least ten times. The chain couples TRBV7-2 to TRBJ2-1, with D tentatively TRBD1 or TRBD2 (5 bases each). The germline CDR1 and CDR2 sequences are SGHTA and FQGNSA. The CDR3 spans 15 residues. Between the trimmed V and J ends, which lost 5 bases and 7 bases, there was a span of 18 bases. CDR3 loop: CASSPRGDRRNEQFF. In nucleotides, the CDR3 is TGTGCCAGCAGCCCCCGAGGGGATCGGAGGAATGAGCAGTTCTTC.

CDR3 protein: CASSLDGMGRVEDGYTF. CDR3 coding DNA: TGTGCCAGCAGCTTGGACGGAATGGGCAGGGTAGAGGATGGCTACACCTTC. V usage is TRBV5-5 and J usage is TRBJ1-2; perhaps TRBD1 as D (5 bases). CDR3 size: 17 residues. Germline V lookup: CDR1 SGHKS, CDR2 YYEKEE (reference sequence). V lost 0 bases to trimming and J lost 6 bases, with 21 bases between them.

This clonotype was observed once. The rearrangement joins TRBV19 to TRBJ1-1; tentative D call: TRBD1 (5 bases). Germline assignment: CDR1 LNHDA and CDR2 SQIVND (reference sequence). The CDR3 length is 14 residues. V lost 1 base, J lost 4 bases, and 10 bases lay in between. The CDR3 DNA follows: TGTGCCAGTAGTATAGTGGAAGGGGCCACTGAAGCTTTCTTT. It encodes CASSIVEGATEAFF.

Worth noting for this clonotype: The junction and the germline gene differ at one end; a read error may be behind it. The CDR3 nucleotides read TGTGCCAACAGTTCATCGGCATCAGTTATTAACTATGGCTACACCTTC. Its protein product is CANSSSASVINYGYTF. The chain has TRBV6-5 and TRBJ1-2, with no clear D. This CDR3 comprises 16 residues. In germline, CDR1 is MNHEY, CDR2 SVGAGI.

The chain recombines TRBV7-9 with TRBJ1-4; possible D gene TRBD1, 5 bases. Germline CDR1 SEHNR, CDR2 FQNEAQ (reference sequence). The CDR3 consists of 14 residues. The V gene lost 5 bases and the J gene lost 4 bases, with 11 bases spanning the gap. CDR3 loop: CASSGTVFNEKLFF. The CDR3, as DNA: TGTGCCAGCAGCGGGACTGTCTTTAATGAAAAACTGTTTTTT.

To note about this clonotype: A much larger clone differs from this one at a single base, so this may be a read error. The chain employs TRBV7-8 and TRBJ2-7; D gene uncertain. Per germline, CDR1 SGHVS and CDR2 FQNEAQ. The CDR3 consists of 12 residues. CDR3 protein: CASSFDTYKQYF. The CDR3 DNA reads as TGTGCCAGCAGCTTTGACACCTACAAGCAGTACTTC.

V and J are TRBV5-6 and TRBJ2-7; 10 bases agree with TRBD1. The germline V gene has CDR1 SGHDT and CDR2 YYEEEE. The V segment lost 2 bases and the J segment 6 bases; nucleotides outside the gene matches: 5. The CDR3 runs to 14 residues. The CDR3 here is CASSFGDRGREQYV. The DNA for the CDR3 is TGTGCCAGCAGCTTCGGGGACAGGGGTCGCGAGCAGTACGTC.

This clonotype was counted only a few times. J is TRBJ2-7 and V is TRBV5-4; D is possibly TRBD2 (5 bases). Germline loops: CDR1 SGHNT, CDR2 YYREEE (reference sequence). The germline V and J ends were trimmed by 7 bases and 3 bases, with 17 bases remaining between them. CDR3 length: 14 residues. The CDR3 region is CASSSGTRIYEQYF. CDR3 in DNA: TGTGCCAGCTCATCGGGAACACGAATCTACGAGCAGTACTTC.

The chain combines TRBV6-8 with TRBJ1-1; D is unclear. V lost 7 bases and J 2 bases, leaving 8 bases between the germline ends. Per germline, CDR1 MNHGY and CDR2 SAAAGT. This CDR3 has 12 residues. In DNA, the CDR3 is TGTGCCAGCACCCTTTCCAACACTGAAGCTTTCTTT. Translated: CASTLSNTEAFF.